The text below deals with one T cell receptor beta chain. Antigen: not known. This specimen comes from a study of CD8+ T cells in alopecia areata. Findings and limits, study-wide: Researchers report lesional scalp, most notably alopecia totalis/universalis, outstripped normal scalp in clonality. Because of a solitary nonresponder, the connection of baseline CD8+ expansion to response stays uncertain.

RNA extraction and reverse transcription yielded cDNA as sequencing template. Sequencing was performed with immunoSEQ multiplex PCR; in TCRdb, only in-frame clones are kept and a portion is missing. The sample yields under 150,000 clones, 65% to 90% seen once. V was pared by 7 bases and J by 0 bases, with 13 bases between. Germline V lookup: CDR1 SQVTM, CDR2 ANQGSEA. The CDR3 consists of 13 residues. The treatment here: oral pan-JAK inhibitor, 5-10 mg twice daily. This TCR derives from a human donor with alopecia areata. The sample in question was CD8+ T cells sorted from blood, obtained at week 4, from a patient treated with tofacitinib. The rearrangement uses TRBV29-1 and TRBJ2-7; maybe TRBD2 (6 bases). The CDR3, as DNA: TGCAGCGCCCGGGGGAGAAACTCCTACGAGCAGTACTTC. Translated: CSARGRNSYEQYF.